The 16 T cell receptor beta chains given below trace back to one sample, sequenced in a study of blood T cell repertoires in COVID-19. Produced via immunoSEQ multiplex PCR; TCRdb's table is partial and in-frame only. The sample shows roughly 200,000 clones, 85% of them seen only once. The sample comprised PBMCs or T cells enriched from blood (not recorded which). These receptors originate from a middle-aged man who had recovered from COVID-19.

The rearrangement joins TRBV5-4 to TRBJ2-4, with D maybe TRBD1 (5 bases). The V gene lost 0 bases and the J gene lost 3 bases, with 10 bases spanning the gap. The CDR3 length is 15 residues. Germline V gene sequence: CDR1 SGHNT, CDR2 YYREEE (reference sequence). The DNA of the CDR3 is TGTGCCAGCAGCTTGGCGGGCAGGGACAAAAACATTCAGTACTTC. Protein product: CASSLAGRDKNIQYF.

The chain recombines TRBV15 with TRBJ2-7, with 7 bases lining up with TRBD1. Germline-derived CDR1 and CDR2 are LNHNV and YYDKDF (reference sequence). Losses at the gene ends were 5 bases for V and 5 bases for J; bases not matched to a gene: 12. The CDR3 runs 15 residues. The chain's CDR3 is CATSGKTGIDHEQYF. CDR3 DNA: TGTGCCACCAGCGGAAAGACAGGGATTGACCACGAGCAGTACTTC.

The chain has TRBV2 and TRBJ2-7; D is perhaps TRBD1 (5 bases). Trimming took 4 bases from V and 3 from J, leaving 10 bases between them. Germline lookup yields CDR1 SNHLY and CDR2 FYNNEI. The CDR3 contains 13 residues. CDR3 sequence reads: CASSVGRDYEQYF. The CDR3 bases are TGTGCCAGCAGTGTTGGCAGGGACTACGAGCAGTACTTC.

The DNA of the CDR3 is TGTGCCACTACGGCCAGGGACAGGTTGGACAACGAGCAGTACTTC. Translating it yields CATTARDRLDNEQYF. The chain recombines TRBV15 with TRBJ2-7; 8 bases are shared with TRBD1. V lost 9 bases, J lost 5 bases, and 15 bases stayed unmatched. The CDR3 contains 15 residues. Germline assignment: CDR1 LNHNV and CDR2 YYDKDF (reference sequence).

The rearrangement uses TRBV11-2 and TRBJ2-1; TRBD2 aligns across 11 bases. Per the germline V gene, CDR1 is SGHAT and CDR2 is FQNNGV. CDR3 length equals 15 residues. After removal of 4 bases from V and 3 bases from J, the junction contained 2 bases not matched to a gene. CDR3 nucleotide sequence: TGTGCCAGCAGCTGGGGACTAGCGGACTACAATGAGCAGTTCTTC. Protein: CASSWGLADYNEQFF.

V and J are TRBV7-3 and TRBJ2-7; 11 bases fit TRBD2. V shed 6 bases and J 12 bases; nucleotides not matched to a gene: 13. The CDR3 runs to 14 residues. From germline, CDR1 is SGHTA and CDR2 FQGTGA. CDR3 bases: TGTGCCAGCAGGTCCCCGGGACTAGCGGAACCGCCGTACTTC. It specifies CASRSPGLAEPPYF.

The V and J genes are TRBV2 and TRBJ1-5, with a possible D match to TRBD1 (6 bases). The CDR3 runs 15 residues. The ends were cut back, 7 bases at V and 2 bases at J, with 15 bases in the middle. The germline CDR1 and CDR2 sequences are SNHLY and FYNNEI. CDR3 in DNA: TGTGCCAGCAAGATGGACAGTGCTCGCAATCAGCCCCAGCATTTT. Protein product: CASKMDSARNQPQHF.

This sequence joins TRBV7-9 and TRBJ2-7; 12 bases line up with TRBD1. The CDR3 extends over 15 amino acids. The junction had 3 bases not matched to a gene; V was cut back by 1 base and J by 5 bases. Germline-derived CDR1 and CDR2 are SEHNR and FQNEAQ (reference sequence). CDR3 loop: CASSLGDRGRNEQYF. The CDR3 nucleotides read TGTGCCAGCAGCTTAGGGGACAGGGGGCGAAACGAGCAGTACTTC.

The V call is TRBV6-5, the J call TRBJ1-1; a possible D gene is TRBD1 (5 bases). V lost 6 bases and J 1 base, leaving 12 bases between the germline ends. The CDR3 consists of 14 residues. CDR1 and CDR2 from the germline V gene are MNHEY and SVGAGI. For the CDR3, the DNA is TGTGCCAGCAGGGCAACAAGGGGGAACACTGAAGCTTTCTTT. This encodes CASRATRGNTEAFF.

In DNA form, the CDR3 reads TGTGCCAGCAGCTCCCTCGGAGATACGCAGTATTTT. This codes for CASSSLGDTQYF. The chain carries TRBV7-9 and TRBJ2-3; no clear D. This CDR3 region has 12 residues. Trimming pared 4 bases from V and 5 bases from J, leaving 7 bases between. Germline V gene sequence: CDR1 SEHNR, CDR2 FQNEAQ (reference sequence).

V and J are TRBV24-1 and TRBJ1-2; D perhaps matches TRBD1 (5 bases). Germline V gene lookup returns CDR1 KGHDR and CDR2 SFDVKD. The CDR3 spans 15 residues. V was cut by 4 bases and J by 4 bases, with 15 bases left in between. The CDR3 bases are TGTGCCACCAGTGACAGGACGCGGGGCGTCTATGGCTACACCTTC. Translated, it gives CATSDRTRGVYGYTF.

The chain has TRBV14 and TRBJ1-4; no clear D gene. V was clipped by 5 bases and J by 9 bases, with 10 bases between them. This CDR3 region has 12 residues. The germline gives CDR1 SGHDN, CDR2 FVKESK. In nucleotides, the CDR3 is TGTGCCAGCAGCGCGGCGGGGAAAAAACTGTTTTTT. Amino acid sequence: CASSAAGKKLFF.

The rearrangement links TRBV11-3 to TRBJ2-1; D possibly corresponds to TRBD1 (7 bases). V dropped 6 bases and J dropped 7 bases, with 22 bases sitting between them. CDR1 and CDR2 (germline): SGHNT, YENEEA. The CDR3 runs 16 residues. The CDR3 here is CASRPKGGRDSNEQFF. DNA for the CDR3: TGTGCCAGCAGGCCCAAAGGGGGCCGGGACTCGAATGAGCAGTTCTTC.

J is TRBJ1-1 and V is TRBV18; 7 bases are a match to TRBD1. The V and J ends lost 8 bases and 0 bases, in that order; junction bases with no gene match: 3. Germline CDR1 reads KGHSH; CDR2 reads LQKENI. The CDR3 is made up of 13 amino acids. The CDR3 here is CASRTGLNTEAFF. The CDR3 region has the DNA TGTGCCAGCAGGACAGGATTGAACACTGAAGCTTTCTTT.

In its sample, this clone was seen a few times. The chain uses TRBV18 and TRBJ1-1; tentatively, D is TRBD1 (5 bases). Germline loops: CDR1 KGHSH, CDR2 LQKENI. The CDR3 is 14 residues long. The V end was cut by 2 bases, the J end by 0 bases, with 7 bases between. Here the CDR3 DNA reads TGTGCCAGCTCACCAGACAGATTGAACACTGAAGCTTTCTTT. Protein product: CASSPDRLNTEAFF.

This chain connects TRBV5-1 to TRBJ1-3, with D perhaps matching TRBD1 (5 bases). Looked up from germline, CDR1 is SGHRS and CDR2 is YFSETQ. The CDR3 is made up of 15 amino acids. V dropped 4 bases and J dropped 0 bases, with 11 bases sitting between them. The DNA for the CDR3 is TGCGCCAGCAGCGCCTCAGGGATCTCTGGAAACACCATATATTTT. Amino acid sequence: CASSASGISGNTIYF. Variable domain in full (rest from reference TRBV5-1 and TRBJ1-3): KAGVTQTPRYLIKTRGQQVTLSCSPISGHRSVSWYQQTPGQGLQFLFEYFSETQRNKGNFPGRFSGRQFSNSRSEMNVSTLELGDSALYLCASSASGISGNTIYFGEGSWLTVV.